Below, 9 T cell receptor beta chains from the same sample are listed, as sequenced in a study of cytomegalovirus exposure and HLA in healthy donors listed by TCRdb under 2017. Libraries were built with the immunoSEQ multiplex PCR assay. For the multiplex PCR, a mixture combining 60 forward primers for TCR Vbeta segments and 13 reverse primers for TCR Jbeta segments was used. TCRdb's version of the immuneACCESS table is confined to in-frame rearrangements and falls short of the full clone set. An unresolved V gene accounts for under half of the shortfall where checked; the remainder is of unknown origin. This sample lists 90,000 to 120,000 clones; approximately 80% were detected once. Clones ranked in the top ten supply 4.2% of the sample. The source material was PBMCs. These receptors were obtained from a male donor in good health and CMV-seronegative.

The V gene is TRBV25-1, the J gene TRBJ1-2; the D gene is possibly TRBD1 (5 bases). CDR3 length: 14 amino acids. V was shortened by 2 bases and J by 6 bases, with 13 bases between the two germline ends. Per the germline V gene, CDR1 is MGHDK and CDR2 is SYGVNS. Here the CDR3 reads CASSELGQGNGYTF. CDR3 DNA sequence: TGTGCCAGCAGTGAACTGGGGCAGGGAAATGGCTACACCTTC.

The rearrangement uses TRBV7-7 and TRBJ2-1; 8 nucleotides agree with TRBD2. Germline trimming cut 5 bases from V and 2 bases from J; bases unmatched to any gene: 5. Germline CDR1 is SSHAT and CDR2 is FNYEAQ (reference sequence). The CDR3 extends over 15 amino acids. This CDR3 reads CASSAELAAYNEQFF. In DNA, the CDR3 is TGTGCCAGCAGCGCCGAACTAGCGGCCTACAATGAGCAGTTCTTC.

The CDR3 DNA follows: TGTGCCACCAGCGGCGGGGGGGCGGACAATGAGCAGTTCTTC. This gives the protein CATSGGGADNEQFF. V and J are TRBV15 and TRBJ2-1; TRBD2 matches 9 bases. The germline V gene has CDR1 LNHNV and CDR2 YYDKDF (reference sequence). CDR3 size: 14 residues. The ends lost 5 bases at V and 5 bases at J; junction bases unmatched: 4.

V gene TRBV29-1 combines with J gene TRBJ2-1; D is perhaps TRBD2 (6 bases). The CDR3 contains 12 residues. The V and J ends lost 4 bases and 8 bases respectively, with 12 bases between them. Germline CDR1 is SQVTM and CDR2 is ANQGSEA. The CDR3 protein is CSVVGRWDEQFF. The CDR3 DNA follows: TGCAGCGTTGTCGGGAGATGGGATGAGCAGTTCTTC.

The V call is TRBV27, the J call TRBJ2-1; 7 bases map to TRBD2. This CDR3 spans 16 amino acids. After removal of 6 bases from V and 5 bases from J, the junction contained 13 bases not matched to a gene. Germline V gives CDR1 MNHEY, CDR2 SMNVEV (reference sequence). In nucleotides, the CDR3 is TGTGCCAGCAGCGACGTGGGCGGGAGCTCGAACAATGAGCAGTTCTTC. It specifies CASSDVGGSSNNEQFF.

The chain couples TRBV9 to TRBJ1-1; TRBD1 matches 10 bases. Trimming at V came to 3 bases and at J to 4 bases, leaving 18 bases not matched to a gene. The CDR3 is 19 residues long. Germline loops: CDR1 SGDLS, CDR2 YYNGEE. As DNA, the CDR3 is TGTGCCAGCAGCGCTCAACCTCAGGGACAGGGGCGACGTGGCACTGAAGCTTTCTTT. It is translated as CASSAQPQGQGRRGTEAFF. Looking up the rest from reference TRBV9 and TRBJ1-1 gives the full variable domain: DSGVTQTPKHLITATGQRVTLRCSPRSGDLSVYWYQQSLDQGLQFLIQYYNGEERAKGNILERFSAQQFPDLHSELNLSSLELGDSALYFCASSAQPQGQGRRGTEAFFGQGTRLTVV.

The table lists this clone with a count of one. V is TRBV21-1 and J is TRBJ1-2; whether TRBD1, the table's D call, matches the DNA was not checked. TRBV21-1 is labeled a pseudogene. This CDR3 region has 14 residues. In DNA, the CDR3 is TGTGCCAGCAGCACATCACAGGGGGCAGATGGCTACACCTTC. Protein: CASSTSQGADGYTF.

This clone was seen only once. V is TRBV7-3 and J is TRBJ2-1; D is undetermined. Per germline, CDR1 SGHTA and CDR2 FQGTGA. The V gene lost 5 bases and the J gene lost 3 bases, with 11 bases spanning the gap. This CDR3 is built from 14 residues. CDR3 residues: CASSLNPSYNEQFF. The CDR3 region has the DNA TGTGCCAGCAGCCTCAACCCGAGCTACAATGAGCAGTTCTTC. The full variable domain, in which reference TRBV7-3 and TRBJ2-1 provide the parts outside the CDR3, is GAGVSQTPSNKVTEKGKYVELRCDPISGHTALYWYRQSLGQGPEFLIYFQGTGAADDSGLPNDRFFAVRPEGSVSTLKIQRTERGDSAVYLCASSLNPSYNEQFFGPGTRLTVL.

This rearrangement joins TRBV28 to TRBJ1-1; 7 nucleotides match TRBD1. The CDR3 spans 12 residues. Unmatched junction bases numbered 4, after V lost 1 base and J lost 11 bases. The germline V gene encodes CDR1 MDHEN and CDR2 SYDVKM. The CDR3 is CASSLSGGGAFF. Here the CDR3 DNA reads TGTGCCAGCAGTTTATCAGGGGGTGGGGCTTTCTTT.